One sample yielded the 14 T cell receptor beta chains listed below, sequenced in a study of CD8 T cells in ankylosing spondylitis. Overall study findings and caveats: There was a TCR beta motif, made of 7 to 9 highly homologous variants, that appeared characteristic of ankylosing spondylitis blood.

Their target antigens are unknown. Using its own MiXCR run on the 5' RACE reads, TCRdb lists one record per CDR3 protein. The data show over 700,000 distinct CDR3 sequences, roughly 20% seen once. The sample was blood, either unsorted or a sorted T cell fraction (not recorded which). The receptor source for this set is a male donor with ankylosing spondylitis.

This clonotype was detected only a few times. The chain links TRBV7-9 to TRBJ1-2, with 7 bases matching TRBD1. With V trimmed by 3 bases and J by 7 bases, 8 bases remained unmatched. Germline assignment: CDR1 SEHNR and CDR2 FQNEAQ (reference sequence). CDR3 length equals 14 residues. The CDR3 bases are TGTGCCAGCAGCTTGGGTACAGGGGCAGGTGGCTACACCTTC. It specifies CASSLGTGAGGYTF.

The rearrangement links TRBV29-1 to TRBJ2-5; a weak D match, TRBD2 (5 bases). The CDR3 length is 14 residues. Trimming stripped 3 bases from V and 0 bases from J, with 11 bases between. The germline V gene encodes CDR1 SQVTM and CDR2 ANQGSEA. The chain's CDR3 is CSVEPAGNQETQYF. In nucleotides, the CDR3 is TGCAGCGTTGAGCCGGCGGGTAACCAAGAGACCCAGTACTTC.

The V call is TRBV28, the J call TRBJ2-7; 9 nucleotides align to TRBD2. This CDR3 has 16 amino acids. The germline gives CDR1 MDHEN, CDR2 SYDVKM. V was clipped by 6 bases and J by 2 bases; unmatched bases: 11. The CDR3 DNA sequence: TGTGCCAGCAGCTCCCGTGGTAGCGGGAGCCCCTACGAGCAGTACTTC. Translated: CASSSRGSGSPYEQYF. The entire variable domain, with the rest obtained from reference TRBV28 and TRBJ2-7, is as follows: DVKVTQSSRYLVKRTGEKVFLECVQDMDHENMFWYRQDPGLGLRLIYFSYDVKMKEKGDIPEGYSVSREKKERFSLILESASTNQTSMYLCASSSRGSGSPYEQYFGPGTRLTVT.

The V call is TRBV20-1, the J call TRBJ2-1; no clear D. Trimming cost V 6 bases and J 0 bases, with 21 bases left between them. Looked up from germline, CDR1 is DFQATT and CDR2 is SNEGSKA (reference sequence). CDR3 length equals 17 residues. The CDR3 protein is CSAISDSTASSYNEQFF. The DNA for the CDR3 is TGCAGTGCCATCAGCGATTCGACTGCAAGCTCCTACAATGAGCAGTTCTTC.

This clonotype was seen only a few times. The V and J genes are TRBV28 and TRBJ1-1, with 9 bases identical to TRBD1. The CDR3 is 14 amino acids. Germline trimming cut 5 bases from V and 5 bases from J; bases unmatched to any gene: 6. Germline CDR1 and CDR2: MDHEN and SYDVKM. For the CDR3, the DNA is TGTGCCAGCAGTACCCGGACAGGGGCTACTGAAGCTTTCTTT. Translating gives CASSTRTGATEAFF.

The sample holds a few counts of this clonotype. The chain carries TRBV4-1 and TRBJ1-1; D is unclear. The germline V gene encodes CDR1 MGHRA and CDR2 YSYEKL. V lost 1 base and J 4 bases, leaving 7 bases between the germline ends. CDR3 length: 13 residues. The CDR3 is CASSQVLGTEAFF. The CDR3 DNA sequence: TGCGCCAGCAGCCAAGTTTTGGGCACTGAAGCTTTCTTT.

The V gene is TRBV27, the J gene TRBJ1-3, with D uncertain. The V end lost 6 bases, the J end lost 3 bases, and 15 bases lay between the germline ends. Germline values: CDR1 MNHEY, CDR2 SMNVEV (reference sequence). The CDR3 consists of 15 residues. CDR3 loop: CASSPTGGFGNTIYF. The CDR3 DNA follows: TGTGCCAGCAGCCCGACCGGAGGGTTTGGAAACACCATATATTTT.

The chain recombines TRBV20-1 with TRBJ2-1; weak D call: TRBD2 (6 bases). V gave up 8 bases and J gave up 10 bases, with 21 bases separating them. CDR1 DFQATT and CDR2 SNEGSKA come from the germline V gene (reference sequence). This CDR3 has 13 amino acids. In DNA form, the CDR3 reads TGCAGTACCCCGGGACTTGTGGGCGGCGAGCAGTTCTTC. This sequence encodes CSTPGLVGGEQFF.

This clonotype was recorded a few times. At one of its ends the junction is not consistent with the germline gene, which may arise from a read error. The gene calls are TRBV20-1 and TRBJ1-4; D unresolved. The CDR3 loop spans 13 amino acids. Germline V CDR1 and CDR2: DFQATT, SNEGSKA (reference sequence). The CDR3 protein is CSARGQFNEKLFF. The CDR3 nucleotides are TGCAGTGCGAGAGGGCAGTTTAATGAAAAACTGTTTTTT.

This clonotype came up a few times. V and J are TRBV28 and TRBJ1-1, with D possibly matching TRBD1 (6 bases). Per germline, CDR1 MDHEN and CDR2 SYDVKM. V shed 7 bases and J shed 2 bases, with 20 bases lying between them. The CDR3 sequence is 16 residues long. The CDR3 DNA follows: TGTGCCAGCACTTTTAACCGGGACATAGGCAACACTGAAGCTTTCTTT. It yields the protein CASTFNRDIGNTEAFF.

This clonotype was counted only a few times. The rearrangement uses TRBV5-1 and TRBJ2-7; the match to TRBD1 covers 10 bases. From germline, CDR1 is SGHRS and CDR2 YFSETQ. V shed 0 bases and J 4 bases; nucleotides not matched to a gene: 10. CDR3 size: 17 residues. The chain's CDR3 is CASSLGGSGQGVYEQYF. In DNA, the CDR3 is TGCGCCAGCAGCTTGGGGGGGTCTGGACAGGGGGTATACGAGCAGTACTTC.

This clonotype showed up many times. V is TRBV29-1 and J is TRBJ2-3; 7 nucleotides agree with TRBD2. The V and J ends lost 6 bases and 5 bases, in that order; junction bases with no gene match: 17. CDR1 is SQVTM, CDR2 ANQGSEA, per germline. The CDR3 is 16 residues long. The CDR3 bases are TGCAGCGTGGGCGGGGAGGGTGGCCGGCCGGGAGATACGCAGTATTTT. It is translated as CSVGGEGGRPGDTQYF.

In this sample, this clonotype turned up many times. CDR3 sequence reads: CSASQAGGATEAFF. As DNA, the CDR3 is TGCAGTGCTAGTCAGGCAGGGGGGGCCACTGAAGCTTTCTTT. The rearrangement uses TRBV20-1 and TRBJ1-1; 7 nucleotides match TRBD1. V gave up 3 bases and J gave up 4 bases; unmatched junction bases: 8. This CDR3 contains 14 residues. Germline loops: CDR1 DFQATT, CDR2 SNEGSKA (reference sequence).

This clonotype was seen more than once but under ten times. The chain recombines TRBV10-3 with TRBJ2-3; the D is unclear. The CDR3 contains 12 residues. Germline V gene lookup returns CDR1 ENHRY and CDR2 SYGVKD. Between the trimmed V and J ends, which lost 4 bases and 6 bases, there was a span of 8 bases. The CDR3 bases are TGTGCCATCAGTGCAGCGTTTGATACGCAGTATTTT. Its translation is CAISAAFDTQYF.